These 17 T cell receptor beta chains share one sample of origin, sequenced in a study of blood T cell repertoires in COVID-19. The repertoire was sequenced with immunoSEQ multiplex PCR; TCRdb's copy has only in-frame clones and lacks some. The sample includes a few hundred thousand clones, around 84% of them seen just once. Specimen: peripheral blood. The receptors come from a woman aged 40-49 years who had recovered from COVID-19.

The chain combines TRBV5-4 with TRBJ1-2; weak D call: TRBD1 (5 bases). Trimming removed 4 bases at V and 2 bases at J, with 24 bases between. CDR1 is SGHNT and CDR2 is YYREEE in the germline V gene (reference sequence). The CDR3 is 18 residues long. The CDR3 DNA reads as TGTGCCAGCAGCCTACCAAACCGGGGGATTCGGGGCAACTATGGCTACACCTTC. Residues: CASSLPNRGIRGNYGYTF. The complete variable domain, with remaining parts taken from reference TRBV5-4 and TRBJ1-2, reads ETGVTQSPTHLIKTRGQQVTLRCSSQSGHNTVSWYQQALGQGPQFIFQYYREEENGRGNFPPRFSGLQFPNYSSELNVNALELDDSALYLCASSLPNRGIRGNYGYTFGSGTRLTVV.

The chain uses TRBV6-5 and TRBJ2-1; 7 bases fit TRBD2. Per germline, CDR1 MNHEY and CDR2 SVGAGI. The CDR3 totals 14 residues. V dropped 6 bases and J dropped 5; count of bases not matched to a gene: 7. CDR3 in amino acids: CASRPGTIDNEQFF. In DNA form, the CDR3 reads TGTGCCAGCAGGCCCGGGACTATTGACAATGAGCAGTTCTTC.

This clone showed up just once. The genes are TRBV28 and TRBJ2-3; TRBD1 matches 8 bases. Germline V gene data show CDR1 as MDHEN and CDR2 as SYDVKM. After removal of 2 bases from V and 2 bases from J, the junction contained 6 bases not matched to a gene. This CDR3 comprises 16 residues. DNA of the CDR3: TGTGCCAGCAGTTTAGTCCAGGGGGCTCCCACAGATACGCAGTATTTT. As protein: CASSLVQGAPTDTQYF.

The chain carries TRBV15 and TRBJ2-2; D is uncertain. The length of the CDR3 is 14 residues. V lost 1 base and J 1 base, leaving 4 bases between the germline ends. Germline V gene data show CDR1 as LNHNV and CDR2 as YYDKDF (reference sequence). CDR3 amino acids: CATSRALNTGELFF. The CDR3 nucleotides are TGTGCCACCAGCAGAGCTCTGAACACCGGGGAGCTGTTTTTT. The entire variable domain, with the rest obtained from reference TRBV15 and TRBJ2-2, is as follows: DAMVIQNPRYQVTQFGKPVTLSCSQTLNHNVMYWYQQKSSQAPKLLFHYYDKDFNNEADTPDNFQSRRPNTSFCFLDIRSPGLGDTAMYLCATSRALNTGELFFGEGSRLTVL.

The CDR3 reads CASSYLRGSSSYNEQFF. DNA of the CDR3: TGTGCCAGCAGTTACCTAAGGGGGTCAAGCTCCTACAATGAGCAGTTCTTC. The genes are TRBV6-8 and TRBJ2-1; maybe TRBD1 (6 bases). Germline values: CDR1 MNHGY, CDR2 SAAAGT. This CDR3 has 17 residues. Trimming removed 2 bases from V and 0 bases from J, with 14 bases in between.

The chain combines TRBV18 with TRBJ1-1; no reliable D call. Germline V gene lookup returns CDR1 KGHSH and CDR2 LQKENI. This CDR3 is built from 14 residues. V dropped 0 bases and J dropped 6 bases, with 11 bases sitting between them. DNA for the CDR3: TGTGCCAGCTCACCACCGGGGAGGTGGCCTGAAGCTTTCTTT. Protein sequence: CASSPPGRWPEAFF.

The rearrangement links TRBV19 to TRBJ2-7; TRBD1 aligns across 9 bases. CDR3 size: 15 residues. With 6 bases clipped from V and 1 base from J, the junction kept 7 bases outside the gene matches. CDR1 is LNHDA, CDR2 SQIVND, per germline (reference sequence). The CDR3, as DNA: TGTGCCAGTAGGGACACGGGACAGGGTTCCTACGAGCAGTACTTC. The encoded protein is CASRDTGQGSYEQYF. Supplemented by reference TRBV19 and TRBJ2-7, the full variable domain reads DGGITQSPKYLFRKEGQNVTLSCEQNLNHDAMYWYRQDPGQGLRLIYYSQIVNDFQKGDIAEGYSVSREKKESFPLTVTSAQKNPTAFYLCASRDTGQGSYEQYFGPGTRLTVT.

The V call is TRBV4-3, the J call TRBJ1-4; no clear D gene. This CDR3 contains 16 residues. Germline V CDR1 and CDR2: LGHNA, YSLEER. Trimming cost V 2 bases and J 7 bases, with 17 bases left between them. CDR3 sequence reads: CASSQSGRGESEKLFF. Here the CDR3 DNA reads TGCGCCAGCAGCCAATCGGGTCGGGGAGAAAGTGAAAAACTGTTTTTT.

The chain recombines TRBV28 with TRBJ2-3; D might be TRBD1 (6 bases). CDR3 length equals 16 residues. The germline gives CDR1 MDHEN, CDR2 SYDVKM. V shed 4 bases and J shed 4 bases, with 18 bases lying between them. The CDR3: CASSYNQGKESDTQYF. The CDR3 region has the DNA TGTGCCAGCAGTTATAATCAGGGGAAAGAGTCAGATACGCAGTATTTT. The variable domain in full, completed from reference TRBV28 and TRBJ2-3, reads DVKVTQSSRYLVKRTGEKVFLECVQDMDHENMFWYRQDPGLGLRLIYFSYDVKMKEKGDIPEGYSVSREKKERFSLILESASTNQTSMYLCASSYNQGKESDTQYFGPGTRLTVL.

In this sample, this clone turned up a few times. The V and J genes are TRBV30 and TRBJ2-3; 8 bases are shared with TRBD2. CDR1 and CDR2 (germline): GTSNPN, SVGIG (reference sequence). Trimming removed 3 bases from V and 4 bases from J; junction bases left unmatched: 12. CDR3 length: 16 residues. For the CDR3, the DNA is TGTGCCTGGAGCCTTGCCGGGGGGGGCTTCGCAGATACGCAGTATTTT. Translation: CAWSLAGGGFADTQYF.

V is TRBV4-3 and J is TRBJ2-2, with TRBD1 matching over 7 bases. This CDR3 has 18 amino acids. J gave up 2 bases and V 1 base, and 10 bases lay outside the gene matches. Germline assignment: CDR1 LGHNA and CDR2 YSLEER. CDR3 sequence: CASSQVRNRDSNTGELFF. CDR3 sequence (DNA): TGCGCCAGCAGCCAAGTTAGGAACCGGGACAGCAACACCGGGGAGCTGTTTTTT.

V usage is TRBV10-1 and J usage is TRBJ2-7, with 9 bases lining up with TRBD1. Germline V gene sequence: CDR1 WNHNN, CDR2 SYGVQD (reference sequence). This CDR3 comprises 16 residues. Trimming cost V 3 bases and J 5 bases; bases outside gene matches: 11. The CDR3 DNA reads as TGCGCCAGCAGTGATGCGGGACAGGGATATTTCCACGAGCAGTACTTC. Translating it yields CASSDAGQGYFHEQYF.

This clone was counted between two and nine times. The CDR3 DNA is TGTGCCAGCAGTGTAGGGGGGGATGGCGGGGAGCTGTTTTTT. This encodes CASSVGGDGGELFF. The gene calls are TRBV2 and TRBJ2-2; D may be TRBD2 (7 bases). The CDR3 has 14 residues. Germline values: CDR1 SNHLY, CDR2 FYNNEI. Trimming stripped 4 bases from V and 7 bases from J, with 13 bases between.

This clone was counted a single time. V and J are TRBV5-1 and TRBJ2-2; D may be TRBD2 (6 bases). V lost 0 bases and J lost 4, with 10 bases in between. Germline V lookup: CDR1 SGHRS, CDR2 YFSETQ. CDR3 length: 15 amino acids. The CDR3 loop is CASSLALGGTGELFF. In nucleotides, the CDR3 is TGCGCCAGCAGCTTGGCCCTCGGGGGCACCGGGGAGCTGTTTTTT.

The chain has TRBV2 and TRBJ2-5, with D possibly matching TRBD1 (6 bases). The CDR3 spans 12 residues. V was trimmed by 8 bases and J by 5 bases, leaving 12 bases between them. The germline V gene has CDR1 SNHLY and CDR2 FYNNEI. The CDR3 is CASGGLRETQYF. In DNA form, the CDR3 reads TGTGCCAGCGGGGGCCTGCGGGAGACCCAGTACTTC.

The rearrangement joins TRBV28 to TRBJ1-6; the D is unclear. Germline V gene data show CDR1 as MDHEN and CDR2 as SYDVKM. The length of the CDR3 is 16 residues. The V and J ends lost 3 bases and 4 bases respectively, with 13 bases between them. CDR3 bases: TGTGCCAGCAGTTTCCCCGAGGCCACTTATAATTCACCCCTCCACTTT. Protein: CASSFPEATYNSPLHF. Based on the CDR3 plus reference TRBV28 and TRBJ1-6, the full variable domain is DVKVTQSSRYLVKRTGEKVFLECVQDMDHENMFWYRQDPGLGLRLIYFSYDVKMKEKGDIPEGYSVSREKKERFSLILESASTNQTSMYLCASSFPEATYNSPLHFGNGTRLTVT.

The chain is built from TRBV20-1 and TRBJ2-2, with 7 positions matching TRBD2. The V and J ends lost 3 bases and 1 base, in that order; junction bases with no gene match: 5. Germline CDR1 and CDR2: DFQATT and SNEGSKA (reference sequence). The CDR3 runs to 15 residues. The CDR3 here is CSASTASGNTGELFF. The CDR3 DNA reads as TGCAGTGCTAGTACGGCTAGCGGGAACACCGGGGAGCTGTTTTTT.